The present TCR beta chain was sequenced within a study of blood T cell repertoires in COVID-19. Overall study context: The United States, Italy and Spain supplied acute and convalescent COVID-19 samples.

CDR1 SEHNR and CDR2 FQNEAQ come from the germline V gene (reference sequence). Trimming took 0 bases from V and 3 from J; bases not matched to a gene: 4. The CDR3 contains 17 residues. Method: immunoSEQ multiplex PCR; TCRdb's copy keeps in-frame clones and lacks some. The sample includes approximately 210,000 clones, more than 70% seen only once; the top ten take around 4.5%. The rearrangement uses TRBV7-9 and TRBJ2-2, with 10 nucleotides matching TRBD1. The TCR sequence derives from a man aged 25 to 45 with acute COVID-19. The sample was PBMCs or T cells enriched from blood (not recorded which). The CDR3 nucleotides are TGTGCCAGCAGCTTAGCGGGACAGGGGCTGCACACCGGGGAGCTGTTTTTT. Translation gives CASSLAGQGLHTGELFF.